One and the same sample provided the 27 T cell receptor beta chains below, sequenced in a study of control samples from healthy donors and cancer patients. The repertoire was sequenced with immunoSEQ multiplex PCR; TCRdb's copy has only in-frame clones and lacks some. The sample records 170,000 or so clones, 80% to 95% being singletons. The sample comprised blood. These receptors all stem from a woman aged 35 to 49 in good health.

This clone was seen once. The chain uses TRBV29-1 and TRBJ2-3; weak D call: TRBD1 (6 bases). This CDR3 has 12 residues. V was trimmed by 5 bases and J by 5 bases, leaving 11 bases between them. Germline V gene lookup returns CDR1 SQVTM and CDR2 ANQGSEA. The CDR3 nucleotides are TGCAGCGTTAATGCAGGGGAAGATACGCAGTATTTT. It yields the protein CSVNAGEDTQYF.

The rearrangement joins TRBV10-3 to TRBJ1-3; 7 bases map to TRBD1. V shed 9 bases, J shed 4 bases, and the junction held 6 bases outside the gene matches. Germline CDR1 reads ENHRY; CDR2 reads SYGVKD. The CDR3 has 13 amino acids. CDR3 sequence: CAMGQIQGNTIYF. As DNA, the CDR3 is TGTGCCATGGGACAGATTCAGGGAAACACCATATATTTT.

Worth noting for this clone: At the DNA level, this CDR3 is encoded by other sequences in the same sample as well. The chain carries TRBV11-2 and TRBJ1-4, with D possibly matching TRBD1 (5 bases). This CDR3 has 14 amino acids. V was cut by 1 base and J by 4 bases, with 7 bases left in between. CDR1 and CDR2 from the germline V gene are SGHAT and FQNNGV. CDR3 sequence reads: CASSLGRGNEKLFF. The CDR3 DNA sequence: TGTGCCAGCAGCTTAGGGAGGGGTAATGAAAAACTGTTTTTT.

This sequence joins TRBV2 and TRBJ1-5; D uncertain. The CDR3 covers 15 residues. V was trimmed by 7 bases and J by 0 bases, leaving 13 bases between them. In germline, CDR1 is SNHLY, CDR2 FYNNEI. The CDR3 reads CASKRVGDSNQPQHF. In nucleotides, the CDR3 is TGTGCCAGCAAAAGGGTTGGTGATAGCAATCAGCCCCAGCATTTT.

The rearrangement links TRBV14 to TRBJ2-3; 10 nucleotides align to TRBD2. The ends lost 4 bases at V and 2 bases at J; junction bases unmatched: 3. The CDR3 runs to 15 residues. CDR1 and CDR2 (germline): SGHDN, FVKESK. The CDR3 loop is CASSPLAGATDTQYF. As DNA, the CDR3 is TGTGCCAGCAGCCCCCTAGCGGGGGCCACAGATACGCAGTATTTT.

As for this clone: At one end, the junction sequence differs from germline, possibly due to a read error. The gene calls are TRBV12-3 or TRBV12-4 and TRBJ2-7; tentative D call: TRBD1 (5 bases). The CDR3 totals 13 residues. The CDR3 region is CASSSQDFYGQYF. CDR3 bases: TGTGCCAGCAGTTCACAGGATTTCTACGGGCAGTACTTC.

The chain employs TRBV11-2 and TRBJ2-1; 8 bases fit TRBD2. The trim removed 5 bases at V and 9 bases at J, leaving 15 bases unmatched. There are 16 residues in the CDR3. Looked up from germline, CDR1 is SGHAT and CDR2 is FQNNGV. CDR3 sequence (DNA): TGTGCCAGCAGCGTTGGGAGGCGGGGGGTTCCCGGTGAGCAGTTCTTC. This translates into CASSVGRRGVPGEQFF. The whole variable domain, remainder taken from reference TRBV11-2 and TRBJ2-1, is EAGVAQSPRYKIIEKRQSVAFWCNPISGHATLYWYQQILGQGPKLLIQFQNNGVVDDSQLPKDRFSAERLKGVDSTLKIQPAKLEDSAVYLCASSVGRRGVPGEQFFGPGTRLTVL.

The CDR3 DNA reads TGTGCCAGCTCGCCCGGGACCACGCTAACGGGGGAGCAGTTCTTC. This translates into CASSPGTTLTGEQFF. The rearrangement uses TRBV18 and TRBJ2-1; D tentatively fits TRBD1 or TRBD2 (5 bases each). The CDR3 is made up of 15 amino acids. Between the trimmed V and J ends, which lost 6 bases and 10 bases, there was a span of 22 bases. From germline, CDR1 is KGHSH and CDR2 LQKENI. Full variable domain (outside the CDR3, taken from reference TRBV18 and TRBJ2-1): NAGVMQNPRHLVRRRGQEARLRCSPMKGHSHVYWYRQLPEEGLKFMVYLQKENIIDESGMPKERFSAEFPKEGPSILRIQQVVRGDSAAYFCASSPGTTLTGEQFFGPGTRLTVL.

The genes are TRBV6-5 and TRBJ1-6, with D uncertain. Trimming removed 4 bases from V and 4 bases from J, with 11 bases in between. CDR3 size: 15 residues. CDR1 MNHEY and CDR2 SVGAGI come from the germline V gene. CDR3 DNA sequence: TGTGCCAGCAGTTCAAGTAAAGTATATAATTCACCCCTCCACTTT. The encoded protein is CASSSSKVYNSPLHF.

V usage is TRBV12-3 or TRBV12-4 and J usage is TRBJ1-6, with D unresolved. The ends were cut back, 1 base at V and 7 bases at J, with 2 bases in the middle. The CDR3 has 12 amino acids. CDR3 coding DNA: TGTGCCAGCAGTTTAGGAAATTCACCCCTCCACTTT. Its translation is CASSLGNSPLHF.

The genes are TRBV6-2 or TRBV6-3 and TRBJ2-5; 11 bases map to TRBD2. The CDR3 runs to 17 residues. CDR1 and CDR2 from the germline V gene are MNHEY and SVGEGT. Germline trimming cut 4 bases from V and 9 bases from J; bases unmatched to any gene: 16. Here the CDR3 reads CASSSPRRRTSGRPQYF. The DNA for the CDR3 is TGTGCCAGCAGTTCACCCCGACGACGGACTAGCGGGCGGCCCCAGTACTTC.

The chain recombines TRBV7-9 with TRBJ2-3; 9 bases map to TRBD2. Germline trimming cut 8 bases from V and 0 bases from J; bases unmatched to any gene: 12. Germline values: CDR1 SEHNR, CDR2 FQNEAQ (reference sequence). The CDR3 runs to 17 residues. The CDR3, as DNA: TGTGCCAGCCTACCCTTTAGCGGGGGCGCGAGCACAGATACGCAGTATTTT. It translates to CASLPFSGGASTDTQYF.

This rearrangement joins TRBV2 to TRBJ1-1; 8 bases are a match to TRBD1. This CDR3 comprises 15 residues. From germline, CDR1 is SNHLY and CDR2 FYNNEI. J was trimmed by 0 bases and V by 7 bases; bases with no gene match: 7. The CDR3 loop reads CASNAGTGLNTEAFF. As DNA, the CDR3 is TGTGCCAGCAACGCCGGGACAGGACTGAACACTGAAGCTTTCTTT.

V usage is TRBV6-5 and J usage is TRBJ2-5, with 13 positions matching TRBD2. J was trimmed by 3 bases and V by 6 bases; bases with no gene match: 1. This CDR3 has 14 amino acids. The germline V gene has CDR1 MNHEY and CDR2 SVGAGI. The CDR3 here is CASRLAGGKETQYF. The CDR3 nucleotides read TGTGCCAGCAGACTAGCGGGGGGGAAAGAGACCCAGTACTTC.

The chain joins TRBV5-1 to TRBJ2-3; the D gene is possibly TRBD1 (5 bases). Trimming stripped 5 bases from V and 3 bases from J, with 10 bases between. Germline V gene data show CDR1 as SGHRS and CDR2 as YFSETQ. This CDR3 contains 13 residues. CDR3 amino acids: CASRQDSTDTQYF. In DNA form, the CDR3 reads TGCGCCAGCAGACAAGACAGTACAGATACGCAGTATTTT.

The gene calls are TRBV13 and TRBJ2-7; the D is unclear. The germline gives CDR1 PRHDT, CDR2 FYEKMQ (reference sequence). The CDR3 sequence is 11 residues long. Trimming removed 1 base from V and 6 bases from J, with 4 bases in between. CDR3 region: CASSLVGEQYF. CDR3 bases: TGTGCCAGCAGCTTAGTGGGCGAGCAGTACTTC.

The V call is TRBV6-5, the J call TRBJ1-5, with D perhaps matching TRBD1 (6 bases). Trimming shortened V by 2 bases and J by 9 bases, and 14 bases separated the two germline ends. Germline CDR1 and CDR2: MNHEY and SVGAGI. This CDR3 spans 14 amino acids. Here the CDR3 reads CASSYGQGLGPQHF. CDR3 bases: TGTGCCAGCAGTTACGGGCAGGGGTTGGGGCCCCAGCATTTT.

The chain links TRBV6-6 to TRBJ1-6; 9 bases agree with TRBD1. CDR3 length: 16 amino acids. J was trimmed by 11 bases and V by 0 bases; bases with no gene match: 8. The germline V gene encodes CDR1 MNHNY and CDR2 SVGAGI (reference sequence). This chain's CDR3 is CASSYSIGQGSTPLHF. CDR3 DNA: TGTGCCAGCAGTTACTCCATCGGACAGGGGAGCACACCCCTCCACTTT.

CDR3 protein: CASSRDGSYTF. The CDR3 DNA reads TGCGCCAGCAGCCGGGACGGCAGCTACACCTTC. V usage is TRBV4-1 and J usage is TRBJ1-2, with a weak D call TRBD1 (5 bases). The CDR3 sequence is 11 residues long. Germline assignment: CDR1 MGHRA and CDR2 YSYEKL. Trimming removed 4 bases from V and 9 bases from J, with 9 bases in between.

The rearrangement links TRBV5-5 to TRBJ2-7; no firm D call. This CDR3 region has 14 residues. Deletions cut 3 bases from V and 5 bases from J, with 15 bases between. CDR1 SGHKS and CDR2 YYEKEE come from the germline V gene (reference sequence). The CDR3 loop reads CASSSQKSWDEQYF. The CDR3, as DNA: TGTGCCAGCAGCTCTCAAAAATCCTGGGACGAGCAGTACTTC.

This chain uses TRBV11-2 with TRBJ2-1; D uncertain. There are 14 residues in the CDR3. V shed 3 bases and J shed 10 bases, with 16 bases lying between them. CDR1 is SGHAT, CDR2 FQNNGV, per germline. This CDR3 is CASSLEAGSVEQFF. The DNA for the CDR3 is TGTGCCAGCAGCTTGGAAGCCGGGTCCGTGGAGCAGTTCTTC.

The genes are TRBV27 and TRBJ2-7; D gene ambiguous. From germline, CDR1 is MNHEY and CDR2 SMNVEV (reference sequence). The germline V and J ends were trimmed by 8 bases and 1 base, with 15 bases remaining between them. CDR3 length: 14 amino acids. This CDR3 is CASGVGGSSYEQYF. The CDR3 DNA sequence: TGTGCCAGCGGCGTGGGCGGCTCGTCCTACGAGCAGTACTTC.

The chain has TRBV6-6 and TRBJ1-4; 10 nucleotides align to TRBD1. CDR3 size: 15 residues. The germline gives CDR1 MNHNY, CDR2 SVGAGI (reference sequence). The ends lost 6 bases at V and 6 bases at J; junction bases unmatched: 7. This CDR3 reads CASRHGQGVYEKLFF. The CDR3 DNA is TGTGCCAGCAGACACGGACAGGGGGTTTATGAAAAACTGTTTTTT.

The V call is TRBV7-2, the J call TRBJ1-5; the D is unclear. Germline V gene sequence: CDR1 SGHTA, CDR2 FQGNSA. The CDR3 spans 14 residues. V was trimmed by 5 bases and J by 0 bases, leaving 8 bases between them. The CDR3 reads CASSPQASNQPQHF. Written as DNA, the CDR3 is TGTGCCAGCAGCCCCCAGGCTAGCAATCAGCCCCAGCATTTT.

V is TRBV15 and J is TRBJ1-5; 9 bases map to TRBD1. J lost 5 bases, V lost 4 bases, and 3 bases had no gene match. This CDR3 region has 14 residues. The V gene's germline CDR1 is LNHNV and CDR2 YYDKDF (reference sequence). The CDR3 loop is CATSTRTGDQPQHF. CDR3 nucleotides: TGTGCCACCAGCACCCGGACAGGGGATCAGCCCCAGCATTTT.

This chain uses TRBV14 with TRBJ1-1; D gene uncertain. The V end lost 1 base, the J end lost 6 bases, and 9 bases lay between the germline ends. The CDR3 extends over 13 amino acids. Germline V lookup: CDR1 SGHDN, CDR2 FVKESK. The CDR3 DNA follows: TGTGCCAGCAGCCAAGGTGAGGGAGCTGAAGCTTTCTTT. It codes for CASSQGEGAEAFF.

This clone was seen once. CDR3 nucleotide sequence: TGCGCCAGCAGCCCCCGGGACAGGGCTGGGACTGAAGCTTTCTTT. It encodes CASSPRDRAGTEAFF. The rearrangement uses TRBV4-1 and TRBJ1-1; 9 bases map to TRBD1. Germline assignment: CDR1 MGHRA and CDR2 YSYEKL. Trimming took 4 bases from V and 5 from J; bases not matched to a gene: 8. The CDR3 runs to 15 residues.